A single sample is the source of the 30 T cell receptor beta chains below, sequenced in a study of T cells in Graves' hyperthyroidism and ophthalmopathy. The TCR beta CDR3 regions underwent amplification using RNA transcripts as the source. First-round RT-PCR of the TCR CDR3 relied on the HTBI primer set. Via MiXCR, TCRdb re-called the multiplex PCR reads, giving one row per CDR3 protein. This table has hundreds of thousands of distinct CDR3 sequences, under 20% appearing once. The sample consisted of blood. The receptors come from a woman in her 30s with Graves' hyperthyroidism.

The DNA of the CDR3 is TGTGCCAGCAGCCTGGGGACTAGCGGGCTCTATGAGCAGTTCTTC. Translated, it gives CASSLGTSGLYEQFF. This chain uses TRBV3-1 with TRBJ2-1, with 12 bases lining up with TRBD2. V lost 4 bases to trimming and J lost 8 bases; unmatched junction nucleotides: 6. Germline V lookup: CDR1 LGHDT, CDR2 YNNKEL (reference sequence). CDR3 length: 15 amino acids.

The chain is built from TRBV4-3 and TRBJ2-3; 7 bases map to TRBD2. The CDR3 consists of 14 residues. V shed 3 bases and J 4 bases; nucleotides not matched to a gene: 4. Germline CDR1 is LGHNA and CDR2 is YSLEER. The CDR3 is CASSQQTSADTQYF. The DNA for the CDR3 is TGCGCCAGCAGCCAGCAAACTAGCGCAGATACGCAGTATTTT.

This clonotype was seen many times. The chain's CDR3 is CAWSPTGKGNQPQHF. CDR3 bases: TGTGCCTGGAGCCCGACAGGGAAAGGCAATCAGCCCCAGCATTTT. The J gene is TRBJ1-5, the V gene TRBV30, with TRBD1 identical over 7 bases. V shed 3 bases and J 2 bases; nucleotides not matched to a gene: 7. The CDR3 spans 15 residues. Looked up from germline, CDR1 is GTSNPN and CDR2 is SVGIG (reference sequence).

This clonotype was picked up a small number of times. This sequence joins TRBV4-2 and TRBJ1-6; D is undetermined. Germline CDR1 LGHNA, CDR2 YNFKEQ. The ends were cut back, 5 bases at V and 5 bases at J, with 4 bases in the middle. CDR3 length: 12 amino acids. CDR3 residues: CASSGHNSPLHF. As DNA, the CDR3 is TGTGCCAGCAGCGGTCATAATTCACCCCTCCACTTT.

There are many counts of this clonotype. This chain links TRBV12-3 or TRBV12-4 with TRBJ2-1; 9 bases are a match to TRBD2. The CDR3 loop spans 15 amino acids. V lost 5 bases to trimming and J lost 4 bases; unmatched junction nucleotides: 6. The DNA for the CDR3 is TGTGCCAGCAGTATTAGCGGGAGAAGGTACAATGAGCAGTTCTTC. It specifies CASSISGRRYNEQFF.

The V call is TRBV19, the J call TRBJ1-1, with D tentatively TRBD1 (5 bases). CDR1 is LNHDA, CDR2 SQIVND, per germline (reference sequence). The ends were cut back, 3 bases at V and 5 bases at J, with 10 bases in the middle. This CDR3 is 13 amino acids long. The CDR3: CASSMSRGTEAFF. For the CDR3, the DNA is TGTGCCAGTAGTATGAGTAGGGGTACTGAAGCTTTCTTT.

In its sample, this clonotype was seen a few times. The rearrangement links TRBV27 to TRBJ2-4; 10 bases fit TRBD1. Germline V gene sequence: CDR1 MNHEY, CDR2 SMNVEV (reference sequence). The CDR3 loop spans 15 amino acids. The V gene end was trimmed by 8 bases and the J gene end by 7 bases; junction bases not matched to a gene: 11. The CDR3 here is CASSPGQGFMNIQYF. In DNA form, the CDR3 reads TGTGCCAGCTCTCCGGGACAGGGGTTTATGAACATTCAGTACTTC.

CDR3: CASSQDQNRGQATEAFF. The DNA of the CDR3 is TGCGCCAGCAGCCAGGATCAAAACAGGGGGCAGGCCACTGAAGCTTTCTTT. The rearrangement joins TRBV4-3 to TRBJ1-1; 9 nucleotides align to TRBD1. Germline CDR1 and CDR2: LGHNA and YSLEER. V lost 3 bases and J lost 4; bases outside the gene matches: 12. CDR3 length: 17 residues.

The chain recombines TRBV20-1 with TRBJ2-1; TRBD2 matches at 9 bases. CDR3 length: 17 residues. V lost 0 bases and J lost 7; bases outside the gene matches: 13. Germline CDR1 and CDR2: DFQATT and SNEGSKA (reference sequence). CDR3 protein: CSARDPFSASGNNEQFF. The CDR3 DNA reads TGCAGTGCTAGAGATCCCTTTTCGGCTAGCGGGAATAATGAGCAGTTCTTC.

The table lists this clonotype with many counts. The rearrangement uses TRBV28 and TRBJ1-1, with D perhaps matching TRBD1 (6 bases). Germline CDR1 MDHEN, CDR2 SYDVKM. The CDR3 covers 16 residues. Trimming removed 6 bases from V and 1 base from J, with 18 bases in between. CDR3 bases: TGTGCCAGCAGCACTGGCGTCAGGGGTAAGAACACTGAAGCTTTCTTT. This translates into CASSTGVRGKNTEAFF.

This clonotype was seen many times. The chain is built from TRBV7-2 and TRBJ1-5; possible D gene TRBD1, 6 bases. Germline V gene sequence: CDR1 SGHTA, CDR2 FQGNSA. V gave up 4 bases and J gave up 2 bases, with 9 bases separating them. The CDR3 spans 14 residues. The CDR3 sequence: CASSYRVGNQPQHF. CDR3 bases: TGTGCCAGCAGCTACAGGGTTGGCAATCAGCCCCAGCATTTT.

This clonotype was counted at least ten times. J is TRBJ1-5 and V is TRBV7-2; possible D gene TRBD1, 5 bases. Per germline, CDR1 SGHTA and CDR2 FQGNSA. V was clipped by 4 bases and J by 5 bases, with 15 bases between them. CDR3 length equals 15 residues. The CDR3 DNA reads TGTGCCAGCAGCTCGCAGGGCGGGGGATATCAGCCCCAGCATTTT. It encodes CASSSQGGGYQPQHF.

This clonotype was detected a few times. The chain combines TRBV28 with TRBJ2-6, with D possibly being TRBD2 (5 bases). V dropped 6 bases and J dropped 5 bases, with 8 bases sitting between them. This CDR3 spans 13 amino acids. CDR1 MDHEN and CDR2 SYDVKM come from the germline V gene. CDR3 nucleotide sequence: TGTGCCAGCAGCTCGGGGAGGGCCAACGTCCTGACTTTC. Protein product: CASSSGRANVLTF.

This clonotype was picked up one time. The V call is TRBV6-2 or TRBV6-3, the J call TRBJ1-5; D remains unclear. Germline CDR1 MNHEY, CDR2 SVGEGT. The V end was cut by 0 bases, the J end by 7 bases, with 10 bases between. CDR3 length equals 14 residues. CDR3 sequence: CASSYSSQFQPQHF. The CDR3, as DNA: TGTGCCAGCAGTTACTCGTCCCAGTTCCAGCCCCAGCATTTT.

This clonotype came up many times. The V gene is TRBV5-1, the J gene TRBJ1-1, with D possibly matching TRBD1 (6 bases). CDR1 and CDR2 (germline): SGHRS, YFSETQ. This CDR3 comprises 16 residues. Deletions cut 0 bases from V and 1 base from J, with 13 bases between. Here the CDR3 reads CASSLGWGRGNTEAFF. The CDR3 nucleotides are TGCGCCAGCAGCTTGGGCTGGGGGCGCGGGAACACTGAAGCTTTCTTT. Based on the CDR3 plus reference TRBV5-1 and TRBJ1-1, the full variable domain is KAGVTQTPRYLIKTRGQQVTLSCSPISGHRSVSWYQQTPGQGLQFLFEYFSETQRNKGNFPGRFSGRQFSNSRSEMNVSTLELGDSALYLCASSLGWGRGNTEAFFGQGTRLTVV.

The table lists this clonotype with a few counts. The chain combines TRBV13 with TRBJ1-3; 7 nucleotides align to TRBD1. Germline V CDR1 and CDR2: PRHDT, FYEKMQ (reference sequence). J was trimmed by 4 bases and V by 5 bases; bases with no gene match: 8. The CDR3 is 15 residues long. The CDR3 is CASSPNRGFGNTIYF. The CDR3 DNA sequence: TGTGCCAGCAGCCCGAACAGGGGATTCGGAAACACCATATATTTT.

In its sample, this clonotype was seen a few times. The CDR3 is CSARAGGQINTEAFF. CDR3 sequence (DNA): TGCAGTGCTAGAGCGGGAGGACAGATTAACACTGAAGCTTTCTTT. The V gene is TRBV20-1, the J gene TRBJ1-1; possible D gene TRBD1, 6 bases. The germline V gene has CDR1 DFQATT and CDR2 SNEGSKA (reference sequence). The CDR3 is made up of 15 amino acids. V lost 1 base and J lost 2, with 14 bases in between.

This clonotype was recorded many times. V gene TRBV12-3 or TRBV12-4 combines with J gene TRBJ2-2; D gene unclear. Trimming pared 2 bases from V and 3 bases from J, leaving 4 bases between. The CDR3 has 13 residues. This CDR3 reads CASSLRDTGELFF. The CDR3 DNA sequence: TGTGCCAGCAGTTTACGAGACACCGGGGAGCTGTTTTTT.

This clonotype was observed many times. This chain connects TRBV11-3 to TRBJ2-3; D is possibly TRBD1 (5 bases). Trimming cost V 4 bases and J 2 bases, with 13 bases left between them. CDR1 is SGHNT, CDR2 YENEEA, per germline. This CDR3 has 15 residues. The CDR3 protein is CASSWGSASTDTQYF. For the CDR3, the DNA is TGTGCCAGCAGCTGGGGCTCCGCGTCCACAGATACGCAGTATTTT.

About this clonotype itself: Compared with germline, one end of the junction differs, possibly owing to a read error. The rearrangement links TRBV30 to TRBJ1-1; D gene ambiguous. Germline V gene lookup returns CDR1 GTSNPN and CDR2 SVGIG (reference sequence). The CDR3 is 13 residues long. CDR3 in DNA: TGTGTCTGGAGTGACGAAGTGAACACTCAAGCTTTCTTT. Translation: CVWSDEVNTQAFF.

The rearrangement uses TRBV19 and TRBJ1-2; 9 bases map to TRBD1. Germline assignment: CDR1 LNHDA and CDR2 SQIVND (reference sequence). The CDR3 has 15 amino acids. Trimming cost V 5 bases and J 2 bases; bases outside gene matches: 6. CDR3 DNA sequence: TGTGCCAGTAGTCCCTGGACAGGGGACAACTATGGCTACACCTTC. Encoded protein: CASSPWTGDNYGYTF.

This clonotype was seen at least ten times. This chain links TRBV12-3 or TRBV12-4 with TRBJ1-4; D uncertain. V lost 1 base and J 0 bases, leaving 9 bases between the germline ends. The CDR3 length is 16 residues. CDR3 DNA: TGTGCCAGCAGTTTAGTTGACTCAGCAACTAATGAAAAACTGTTTTTT. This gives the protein CASSLVDSATNEKLFF.

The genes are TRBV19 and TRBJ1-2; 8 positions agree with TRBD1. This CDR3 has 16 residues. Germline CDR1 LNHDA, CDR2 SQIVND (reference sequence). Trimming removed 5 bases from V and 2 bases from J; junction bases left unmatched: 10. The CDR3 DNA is TGTGCCAGTAGTCCGGACAGGGAGTATACGAACTATGGCTACACCTTC. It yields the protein CASSPDREYTNYGYTF.

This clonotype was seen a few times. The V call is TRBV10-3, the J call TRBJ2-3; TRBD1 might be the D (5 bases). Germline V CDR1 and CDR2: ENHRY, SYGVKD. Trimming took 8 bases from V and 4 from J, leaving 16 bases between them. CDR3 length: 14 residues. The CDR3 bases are TGTGCCATCCTACCGGACACCGGAGCAGATACGCAGTATTTT. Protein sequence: CAILPDTGADTQYF.

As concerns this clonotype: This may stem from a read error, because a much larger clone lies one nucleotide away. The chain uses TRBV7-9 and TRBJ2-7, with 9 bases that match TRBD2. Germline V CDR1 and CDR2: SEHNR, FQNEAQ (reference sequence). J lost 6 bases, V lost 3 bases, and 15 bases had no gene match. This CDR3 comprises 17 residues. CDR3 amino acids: CASSFLSAIAGVGEQYF. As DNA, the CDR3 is TGTGCCAGCAGCTTCCTCAGTGCGATAGCGGGAGTTGGCGAGCAGTACTTC. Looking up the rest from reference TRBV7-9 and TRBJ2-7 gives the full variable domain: DTGVSQNPRHKITKRGQNVTFRCDPISEHNRLYWYRQTLGQGPEFLTYFQNEAQLEKSRLLSDRFSAERPKGSFSTLEIQRTEQGDSAMYLCASSFLSAIAGVGEQYFGPGTRLTVT.

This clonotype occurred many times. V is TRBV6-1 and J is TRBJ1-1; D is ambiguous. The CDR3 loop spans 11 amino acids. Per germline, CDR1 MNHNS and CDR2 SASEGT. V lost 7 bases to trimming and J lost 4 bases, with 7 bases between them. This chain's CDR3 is CASIYRTEAFF. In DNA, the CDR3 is TGTGCCAGCATATATCGCACTGAAGCTTTCTTT.

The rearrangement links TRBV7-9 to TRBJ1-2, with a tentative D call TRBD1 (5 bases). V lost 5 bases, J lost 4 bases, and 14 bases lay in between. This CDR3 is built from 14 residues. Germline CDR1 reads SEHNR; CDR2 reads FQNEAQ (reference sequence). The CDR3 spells CASSPGAGVYGYTF. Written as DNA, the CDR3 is TGTGCCAGCAGCCCCGGGGCCGGAGTCTATGGCTACACCTTC. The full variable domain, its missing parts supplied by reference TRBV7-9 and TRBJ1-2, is DTGVSQNPRHKITKRGQNVTFRCDPISEHNRLYWYRQTLGQGPEFLTYFQNEAQLEKSRLLSDRFSAERPKGSFSTLEIQRTEQGDSAMYLCASSPGAGVYGYTFGSGTRLTVV.

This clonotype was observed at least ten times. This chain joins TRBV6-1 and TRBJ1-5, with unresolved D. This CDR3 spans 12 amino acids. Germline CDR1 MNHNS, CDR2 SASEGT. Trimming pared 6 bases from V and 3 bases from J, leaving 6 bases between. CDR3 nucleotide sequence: TGTGCCAGCAGGACAAACAATCAGCCCCAGCATTTT. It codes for CASRTNNQPQHF.

The CDR3 nucleotides read TGTGCCAGCAGTCGCGGGAGAATGGGTAACACCGGGGAGCTGTTTTTT. Protein sequence: CASSRGRMGNTGELFF. V usage is TRBV3-1 and J usage is TRBJ2-2, with TRBD2 identical over 7 bases. Germline-derived CDR1 and CDR2 are LGHDT and YNNKEL (reference sequence). This CDR3 is 16 amino acids long. The J segment lost 2 bases and the V segment lost 6 bases, leaving 9 bases of the junction unmatched.

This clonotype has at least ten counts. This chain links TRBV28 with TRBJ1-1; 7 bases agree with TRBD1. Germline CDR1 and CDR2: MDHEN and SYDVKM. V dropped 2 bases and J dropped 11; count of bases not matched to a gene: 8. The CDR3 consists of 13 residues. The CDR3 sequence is CASSLEAPGGAFF. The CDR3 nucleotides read TGTGCCAGCAGTTTAGAGGCCCCAGGGGGGGCTTTCTTT.